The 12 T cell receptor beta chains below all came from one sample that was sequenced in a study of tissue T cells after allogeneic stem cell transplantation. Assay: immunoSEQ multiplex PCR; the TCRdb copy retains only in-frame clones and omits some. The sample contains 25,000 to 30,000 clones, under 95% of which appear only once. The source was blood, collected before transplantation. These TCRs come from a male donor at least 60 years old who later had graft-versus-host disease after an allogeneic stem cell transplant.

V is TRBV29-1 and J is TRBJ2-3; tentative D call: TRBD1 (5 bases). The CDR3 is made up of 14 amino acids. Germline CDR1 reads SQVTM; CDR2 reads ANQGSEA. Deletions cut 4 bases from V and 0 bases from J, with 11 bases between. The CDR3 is CSVGGPSSTDTQYF. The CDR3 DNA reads TGCAGCGTTGGGGGCCCCTCTAGCACAGATACGCAGTATTTT.

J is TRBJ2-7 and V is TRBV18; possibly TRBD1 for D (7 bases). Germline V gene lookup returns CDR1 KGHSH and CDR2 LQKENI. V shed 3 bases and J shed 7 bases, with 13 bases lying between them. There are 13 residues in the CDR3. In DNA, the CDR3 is TGTGCCAGCTCACCCCCAGGGGGGAGGGAGCAGTACTTC. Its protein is CASSPPGGREQYF.

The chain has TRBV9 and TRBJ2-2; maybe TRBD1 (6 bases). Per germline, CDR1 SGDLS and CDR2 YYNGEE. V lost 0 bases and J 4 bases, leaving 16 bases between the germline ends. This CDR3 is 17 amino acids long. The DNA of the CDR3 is TGTGCCAGCAGCGTAGCTGGGGCAGGGGTTATCACCGGGGAGCTGTTTTTT. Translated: CASSVAGAGVITGELFF.

The CDR3 DNA reads as TGTGCCAGCAGCCGGGGTCCGGGACAGGGCCTATGGCCCCAGCATTTT. Amino acid sequence: CASSRGPGQGLWPQHF. The V and J genes are TRBV3-1 (or the pseudogene TRBV3-2) and TRBJ1-5, with 9 bases matching TRBD1. The CDR3 is 16 amino acids. The J segment lost 9 bases and the V segment lost 4 bases, leaving 13 bases of the junction unmatched. Germline CDR1 is LGHDT and CDR2 is YNNKEL (reference sequence).

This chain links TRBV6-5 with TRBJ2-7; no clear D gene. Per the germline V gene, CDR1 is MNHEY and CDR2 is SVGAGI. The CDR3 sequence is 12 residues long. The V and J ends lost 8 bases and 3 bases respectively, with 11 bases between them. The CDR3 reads CASGRWSYEQYF. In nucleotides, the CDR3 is TGTGCCAGCGGCCGTTGGAGCTACGAGCAGTACTTC.

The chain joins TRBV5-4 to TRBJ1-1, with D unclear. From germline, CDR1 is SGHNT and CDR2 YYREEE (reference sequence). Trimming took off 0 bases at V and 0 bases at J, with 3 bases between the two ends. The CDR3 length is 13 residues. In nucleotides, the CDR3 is TGTGCCAGCAGCTTGGGTGTGAACACTGAAGCTTTCTTT. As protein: CASSLGVNTEAFF.

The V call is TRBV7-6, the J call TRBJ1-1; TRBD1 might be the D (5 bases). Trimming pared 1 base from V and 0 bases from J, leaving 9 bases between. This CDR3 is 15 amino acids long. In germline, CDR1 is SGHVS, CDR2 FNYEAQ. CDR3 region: CASSLVGGMNTEAFF. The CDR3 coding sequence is TGTGCCAGCAGCTTAGTTGGGGGGATGAACACTGAAGCTTTCTTT. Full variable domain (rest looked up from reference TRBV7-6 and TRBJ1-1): GAGVSQSPRYKVTKRGQDVALRCDPISGHVSLYWYRQALGQGPEFLTYFNYEAQQDKSGLPNDRFSAERPEGSISTLTIQRTEQRDSAMYRCASSLVGGMNTEAFFGQGTRLTVV.

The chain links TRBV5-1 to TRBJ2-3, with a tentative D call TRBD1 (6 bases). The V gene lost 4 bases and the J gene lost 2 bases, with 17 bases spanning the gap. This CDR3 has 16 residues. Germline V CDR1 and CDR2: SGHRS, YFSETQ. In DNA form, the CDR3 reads TGCGCCAGCAGCCGCCAGGACAGAGCGTACACAGATACGCAGTATTTT. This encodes CASSRQDRAYTDTQYF.

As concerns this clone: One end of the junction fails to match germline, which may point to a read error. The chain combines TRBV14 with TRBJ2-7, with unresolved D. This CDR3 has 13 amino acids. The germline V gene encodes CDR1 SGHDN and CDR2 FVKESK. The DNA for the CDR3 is TGTGCCAGCAGTCAAGAAGGCCCCTACGAGCAGTACTTC. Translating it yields CASSQEGPYEQYF.

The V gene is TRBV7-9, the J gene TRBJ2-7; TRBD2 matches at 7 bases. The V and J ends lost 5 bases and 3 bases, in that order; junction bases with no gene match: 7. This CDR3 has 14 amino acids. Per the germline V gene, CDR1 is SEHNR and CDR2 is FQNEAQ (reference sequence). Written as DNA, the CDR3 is TGTGCCAGCAGCCCCGTCGGACTAGACTACGAGCAGTACTTC. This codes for CASSPVGLDYEQYF.

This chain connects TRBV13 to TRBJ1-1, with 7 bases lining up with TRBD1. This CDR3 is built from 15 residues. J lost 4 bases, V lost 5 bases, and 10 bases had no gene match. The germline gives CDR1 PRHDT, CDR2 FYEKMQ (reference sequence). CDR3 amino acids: CASSPRDSRGTEAFF. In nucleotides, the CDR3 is TGTGCCAGCAGCCCAAGGGACAGCAGAGGCACTGAAGCTTTCTTT. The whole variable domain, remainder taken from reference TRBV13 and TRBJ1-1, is AAGVIQSPRHLIKEKRETATLKCYPIPRHDTVYWYQQGPGQDPQFLISFYEKMQSDKGSIPDRFSAQQFSDYHSELNMSSLELGDSALYFCASSPRDSRGTEAFFGQGTRLTVV.

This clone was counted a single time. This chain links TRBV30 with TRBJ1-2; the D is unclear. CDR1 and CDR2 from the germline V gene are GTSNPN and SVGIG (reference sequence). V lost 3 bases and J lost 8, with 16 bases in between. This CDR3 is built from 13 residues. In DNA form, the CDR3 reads TGTGCCTGGAGCCCGCTGCCCGAGGGCGGCTACACCTTC. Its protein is CAWSPLPEGGYTF.